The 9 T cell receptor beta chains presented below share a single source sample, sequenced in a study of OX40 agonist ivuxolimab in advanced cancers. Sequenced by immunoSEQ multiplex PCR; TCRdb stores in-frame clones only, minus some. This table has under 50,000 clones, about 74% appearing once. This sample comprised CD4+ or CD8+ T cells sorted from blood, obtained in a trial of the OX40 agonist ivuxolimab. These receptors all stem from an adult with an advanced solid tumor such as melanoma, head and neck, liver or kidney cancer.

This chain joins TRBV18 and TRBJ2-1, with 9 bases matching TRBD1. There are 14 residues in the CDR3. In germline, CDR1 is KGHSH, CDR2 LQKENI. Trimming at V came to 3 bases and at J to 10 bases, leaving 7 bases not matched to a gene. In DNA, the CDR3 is TGTGCCAGCTCACCCAGGACAGGGGATAGCGAGCAGTTCTTC. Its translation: CASSPRTGDSEQFF.

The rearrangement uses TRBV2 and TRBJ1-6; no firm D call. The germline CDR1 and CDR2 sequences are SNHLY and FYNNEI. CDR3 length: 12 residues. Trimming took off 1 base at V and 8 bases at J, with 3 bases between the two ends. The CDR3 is CASSEGDSPLHF. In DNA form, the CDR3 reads TGTGCCAGCAGTGAAGGGGATTCACCCCTCCACTTT. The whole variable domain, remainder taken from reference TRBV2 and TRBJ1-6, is EPEVTQTPSHQVTQMGQEVILRCVPISNHLYFYWYRQILGQKVEFLVSFYNNEISEKSEIFDDQFSVERPDGSNFTLKIRSTKLEDSAMYFCASSEGDSPLHFGNGTRLTVT.

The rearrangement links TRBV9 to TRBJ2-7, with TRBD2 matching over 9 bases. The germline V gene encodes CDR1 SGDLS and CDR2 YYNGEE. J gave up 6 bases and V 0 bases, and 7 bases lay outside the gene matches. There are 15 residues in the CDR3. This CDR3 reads CASSVGVAGVGEQYF. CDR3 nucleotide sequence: TGTGCCAGCAGCGTAGGGGTAGCGGGAGTGGGCGAGCAGTACTTC.

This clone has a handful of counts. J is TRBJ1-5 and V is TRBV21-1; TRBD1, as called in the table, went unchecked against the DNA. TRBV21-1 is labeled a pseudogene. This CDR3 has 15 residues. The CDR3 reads CASSLTGKVSQPQHF. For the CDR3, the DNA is TGTGCCAGCAGCTTGACAGGGAAGGTATCTCAGCCCCAGCATTTT.

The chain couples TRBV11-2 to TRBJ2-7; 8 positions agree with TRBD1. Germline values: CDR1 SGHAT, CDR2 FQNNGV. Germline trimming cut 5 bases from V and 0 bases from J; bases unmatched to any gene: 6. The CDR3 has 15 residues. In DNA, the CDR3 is TGTGCCAGCAGCATCGGGACAGGTAGCTCCTACGAGCAGTACTTC. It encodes CASSIGTGSSYEQYF.

CDR3: CASRPTSGYNEQFF. The CDR3 coding sequence is TGTGCCAGCAGGCCGACTAGCGGATACAATGAGCAGTTCTTC. The V gene is TRBV27, the J gene TRBJ2-1; 9 bases map to TRBD2. The V segment lost 6 bases and the J segment 4 bases; nucleotides outside the gene matches: 4. Germline V gives CDR1 MNHEY, CDR2 SMNVEV (reference sequence). The CDR3 contains 14 residues.

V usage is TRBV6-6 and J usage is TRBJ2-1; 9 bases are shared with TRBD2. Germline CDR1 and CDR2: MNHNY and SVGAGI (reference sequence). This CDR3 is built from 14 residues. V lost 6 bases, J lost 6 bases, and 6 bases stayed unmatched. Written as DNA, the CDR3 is TGTGCCAGCAGCATAGCGGGAGCAGTCAATGAGCAGTTCTTC. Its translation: CASSIAGAVNEQFF.

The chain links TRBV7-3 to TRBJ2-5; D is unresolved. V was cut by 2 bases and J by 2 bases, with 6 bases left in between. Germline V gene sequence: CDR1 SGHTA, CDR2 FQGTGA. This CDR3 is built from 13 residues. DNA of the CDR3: TGTGCCAGCAGCTTATTGGGACAAGAGACCCAGTACTTC. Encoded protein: CASSLLGQETQYF.

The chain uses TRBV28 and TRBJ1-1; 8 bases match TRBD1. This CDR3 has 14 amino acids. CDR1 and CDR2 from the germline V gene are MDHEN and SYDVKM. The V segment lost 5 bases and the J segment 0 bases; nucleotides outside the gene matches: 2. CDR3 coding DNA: TGTGCCAGCAGTCGGACAGGGATGAACACTGAAGCTTTCTTT. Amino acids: CASSRTGMNTEAFF.